By share, the clone carrying this T cell receptor (beta chain) ranks as medium-sized. Antigen: not known. Among the patients, none had received any treatment before thyroid surgery. CDR3 length: 13 amino acids. Looked up from germline, CDR1 is MDHEN and CDR2 is SYDVKM. V shed 8 bases, J shed 7 bases, and the junction held 8 bases outside the gene matches. This sample is part of a study of metastatic and nonmetastatic thyroid tumors. Turning to the study itself: The study looked at repertoires side by side in blood and in tumor or nodule tissue from malignant and benign thyroid patients.

Per the original data handling: Building a distant-metastasis classifier for papillary thyroid cancer drew on CDR3 differences across clinicopathological groups. TCRdb reprocessed the PCR reads using MiXCR. These V and J calls are TCRdb output, not the study's own analysis. The sample gives under 15,000 clones, approximately 12% of which show up once; approximately 14% is in the top ten. Whole-study results and caveats: Versus benign nodules, malignant thyroid tumors reportedly had significantly higher TCR beta diversity, in blood and tumor.

Sequencing input: blood. V and J are TRBV28 and TRBJ1-2, with TRBD1 matching over 9 bases. This TCR came from a female donor with papillary thyroid cancer or a benign thyroid nodule (not recorded which). Some clones in this sample may be carry-over from other donors' samples. The CDR3 coding sequence is TGTGCCAGCTCGCCGACAGGGGGGTTTGGCTACACCTTC. As protein: CASSPTGGFGYTF.